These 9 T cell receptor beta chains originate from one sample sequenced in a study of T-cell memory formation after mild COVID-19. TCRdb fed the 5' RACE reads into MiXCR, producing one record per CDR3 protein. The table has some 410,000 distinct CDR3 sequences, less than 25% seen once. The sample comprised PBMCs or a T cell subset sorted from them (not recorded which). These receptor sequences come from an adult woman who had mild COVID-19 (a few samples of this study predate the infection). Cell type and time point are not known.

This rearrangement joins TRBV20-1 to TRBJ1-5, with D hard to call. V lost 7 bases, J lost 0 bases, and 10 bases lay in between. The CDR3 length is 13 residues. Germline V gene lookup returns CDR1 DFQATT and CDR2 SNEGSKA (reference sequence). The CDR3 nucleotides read TGCAGTGTCAACGGCCATAGCAATCAGCCCCAGCATTTT. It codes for CSVNGHSNQPQHF.

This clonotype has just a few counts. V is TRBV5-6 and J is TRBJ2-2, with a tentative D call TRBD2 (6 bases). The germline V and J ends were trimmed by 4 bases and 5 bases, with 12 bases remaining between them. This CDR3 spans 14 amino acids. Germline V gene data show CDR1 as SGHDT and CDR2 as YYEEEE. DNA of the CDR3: TGTGCCAGCAGCCCCTTTGGGAGGACCGGGGAGCTGTTTTTT. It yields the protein CASSPFGRTGELFF.

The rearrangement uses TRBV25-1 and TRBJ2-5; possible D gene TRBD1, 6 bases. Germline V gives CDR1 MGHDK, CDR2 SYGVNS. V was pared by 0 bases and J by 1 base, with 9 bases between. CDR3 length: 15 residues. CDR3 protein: CASSEYGQPQETQYF. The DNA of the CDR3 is TGTGCCAGCAGTGAATACGGACAGCCCCAAGAGACCCAGTACTTC.

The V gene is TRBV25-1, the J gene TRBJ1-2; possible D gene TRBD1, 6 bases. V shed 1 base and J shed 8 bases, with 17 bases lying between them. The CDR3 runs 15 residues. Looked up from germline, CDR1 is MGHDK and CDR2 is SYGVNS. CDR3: CASSEWGTGLNGYTF. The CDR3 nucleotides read TGTGCCAGCAGTGAATGGGGCACAGGGTTAAACGGCTACACCTTC.

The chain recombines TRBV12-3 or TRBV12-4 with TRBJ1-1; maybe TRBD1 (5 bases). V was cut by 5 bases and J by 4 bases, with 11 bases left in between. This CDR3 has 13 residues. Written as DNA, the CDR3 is TGTGCCAGCAGTCATGCGAGGGGCACTGAAGCTTTCTTT. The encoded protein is CASSHARGTEAFF.

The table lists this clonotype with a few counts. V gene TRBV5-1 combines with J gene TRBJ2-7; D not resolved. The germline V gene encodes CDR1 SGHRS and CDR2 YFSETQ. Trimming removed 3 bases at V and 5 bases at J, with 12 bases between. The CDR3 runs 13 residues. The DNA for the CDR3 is TGCGCCAGCAGCTCCCGCATTGGGGACGAGCAGTACTTC. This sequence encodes CASSSRIGDEQYF.

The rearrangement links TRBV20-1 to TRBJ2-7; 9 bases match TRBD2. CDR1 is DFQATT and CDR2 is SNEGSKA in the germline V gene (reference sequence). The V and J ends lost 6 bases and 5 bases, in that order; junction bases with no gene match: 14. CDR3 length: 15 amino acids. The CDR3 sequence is CSAQRGPRGGDEQYF. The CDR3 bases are TGCAGTGCCCAAAGGGGGCCGCGGGGGGGAGACGAGCAGTACTTC.

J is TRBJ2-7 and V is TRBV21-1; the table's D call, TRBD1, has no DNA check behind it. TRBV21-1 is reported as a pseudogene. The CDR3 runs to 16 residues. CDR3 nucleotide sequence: TGTGCCAGCAGCACGATTCCGGGACCTTGCGACTACGAGCAGTACTTC. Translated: CASSTIPGPCDYEQYF.

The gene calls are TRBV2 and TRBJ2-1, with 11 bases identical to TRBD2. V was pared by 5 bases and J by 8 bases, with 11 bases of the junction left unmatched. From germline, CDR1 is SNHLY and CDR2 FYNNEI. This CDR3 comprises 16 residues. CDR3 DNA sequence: TGTGCCAGCAGTCCAGAGTTAGCGGGGGGGTCCTATGAGCAGTTCTTC. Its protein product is CASSPELAGGSYEQFF.